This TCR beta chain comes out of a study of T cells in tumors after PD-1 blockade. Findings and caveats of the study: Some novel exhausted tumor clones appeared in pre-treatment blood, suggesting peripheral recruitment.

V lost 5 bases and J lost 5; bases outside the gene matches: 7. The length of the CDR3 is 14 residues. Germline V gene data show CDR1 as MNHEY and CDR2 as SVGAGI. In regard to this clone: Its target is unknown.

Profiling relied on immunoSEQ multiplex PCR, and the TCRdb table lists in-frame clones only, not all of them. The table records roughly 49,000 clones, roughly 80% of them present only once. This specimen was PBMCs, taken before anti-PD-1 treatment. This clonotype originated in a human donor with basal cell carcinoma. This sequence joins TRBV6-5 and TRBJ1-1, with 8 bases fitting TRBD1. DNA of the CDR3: TGTGCCAGCAGTCCTGGACAGGGTGGGACTGAAGCTTTCTTT. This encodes CASSPGQGGTEAFF.